This T cell receptor beta chain was obtained from a study of CD8 T cells in ankylosing spondylitis. This clonotype has at least ten counts. Its antigen remains unidentified. Per the germline V gene, CDR1 is MNHEY and CDR2 is SVGEGT. The CDR3 runs to 16 residues. The V segment lost 6 bases and the J segment 3 bases; nucleotides outside the gene matches: 11. TCRdb re-called the 5' RACE reads through MiXCR, storing one row per CDR3 protein. In the table there are fewer than 350,000 distinct CDR3 sequences, approximately 10% of which are singletons. The study, taken as a whole, reports: Among TCR beta sequences, a motif of several highly homologous variants appeared characteristic of ankylosing spondylitis blood. Reportedly, significant enrichment of disease-linked clones occurred in matched ankylosing spondylitis synovial fluid.

The source is a female donor with ankylosing spondylitis or in good health (not recorded which). V gene TRBV6-2 or TRBV6-3 combines with J gene TRBJ2-1, with 7 bases identical to TRBD1. Sequencing was done on a sample of blood, either unsorted or a sorted T cell fraction (not recorded which). The CDR3 DNA sequence: TGTGCCAGCAGCTGGAAGGGGGCGTCAGACTACAATGAGCAGTTCTTC. This translates into CASSWKGASDYNEQFF.